A selection of T cell receptor beta chains follows, all from one sample in a study of siplizumab effects on memory and regulatory T cells. Clones were read by immunoSEQ multiplex PCR, and TCRdb kept only the in-frame ones, dropping some. The sample carries 85,000 to 130,000 clones, around 94% recorded once. What was sequenced was Tregs sorted from blood. These TCRs come from a human donor in good health. CDR3s include the opening cysteine and the closing phenylalanine or tryptophan. Fields, in order: clone size, J gene, V gene, D gene, CDR3 DNA, CDR3 protein. D genes are given only for firm matches. Part of the rows lack a size; the others show once, few, many or a class for expanded clones.

>once|TRBJ2-7|TRBV5-4|TRBD2
TGTGCCAGCAGCTCGGCGGGAGTTTCCCACGAGCAGTACTTC
CASSSAGVSHEQYF
>-|TRBJ2-7|TRBV7-3|-
TGTGCCAGCAGTTTAATCACAGGTGGCGAGCAGTACTTC
CASSLITGGEQYF
>-|TRBJ1-2|TRBV28|-
TGTGCCAGCAGTCCCTGGGGGGGCTATGGCTACACCTTC
CASSPWGGYGYTF
>-|TRBJ1-3|TRBV6-1|-
TGTGCCAGCAGTGCGCGTGCTGGGTTCGGAAACACCATATATTTT
CASSARAGFGNTIYF
>-|TRBJ2-7|TRBV7-9|-
TGTGCCAGCAGCGGTCACTTCCACGAGCAGTACTTC
CASSGHFHEQYF
>-|TRBJ1-5|TRBV23-1|-
TGCGCCAGCAGAGGGGACAATCAGCCCCAGCATTTT
CASRGDNQPQHF
>-|TRBJ2-1|TRBV7-9|-
TGTGCCAGCAGCTTTTCAGGTCGTCGGGGGCAGTTCTTC
CASSFSGRRGQFF
>-|TRBJ2-6|TRBV27|-
TGTGCCAGCAGCCCAAAAGGGGCCCTGGGGCAGGGCGCTCTTTCTGGGGCCAACGTCCTGACTTTC
CASSPKGALGQGALSGANVLTF
>-|TRBJ1-2|TRBV29-1|-
TGCAGCGCCTTGACGGAGAACTATGGCTACACCTTC
CSALTENYGYTF
>-|TRBJ2-5|TRBV7-2|-
TGTGCCAGCAGCCTCCGAACGTCTAGGAAGACCCAGTACTTC
CASSLRTSRKTQYF
>once|TRBJ2-3|TRBV19|TRBD1
TGTGCCAGTACGAGGACAGGGTTCACAGATACGCAGTATTTT
CASTRTGFTDTQYF
>few|TRBJ2-1|TRBV30|-
TGTGCCTGGAGTGTACGGAATGAGCAGTTCTTC
CAWSVRNEQFF
>-|TRBJ2-5|TRBV9|TRBD2
TGTGCCAGCAGCGGACCGACTAGCGGAGAGACCCAGTACTTC
CASSGPTSGETQYF
>-|TRBJ1-2|TRBV25-1|TRBD1
TGTGCCAGCAGCACTTTTTATGGGACAGGGAATGGCTACACCTTC
CASSTFYGTGNGYTF
>-|TRBJ2-5|TRBV5-1|TRBD2
TGCGCCAGCAGCTTGGTACCCAGTCTAGCGGGGCGTGTCGAGACCCAGTACTTC
CASSLVPSLAGRVETQYF
>-|TRBJ2-5|TRBV7-9|TRBD2
TGTGCCAGCAGCTTAGTGGGACTAGCCTTAGGCGGAGAGACCCAGTACTTC
CASSLVGLALGGETQYF
>-|TRBJ2-7|TRBV2|-
TGTGCCAGCAGTGACGGGGTGGACCACTACGAGCAGTACTTC
CASSDGVDHYEQYF
>-|TRBJ2-3|TRBV28|TRBD2
TGTGCCAGCAGTTCACCGGGACTAGCGGGAGGGCTCGCCACAGATACGCAGTATTTT
CASSSPGLAGGLATDTQYF
>-|TRBJ2-1|TRBV29-1|-
TGCAGCGTTGACGGTGGCTACAATGAGCAGTTCTTC
CSVDGGYNEQFF
>-|TRBJ2-3|TRBV10-2|TRBD2
TGCGCCAGCACTGGCGGGAGGATGACAGATACGCAGTATTTT
CASTGGRMTDTQYF
>-|TRBJ1-3|TRBV11-2|-
TGTGCCAGCAGCTTAGCGGCTGGGAACTCTGGAAACACCATATATTTT
CASSLAAGNSGNTIYF
>once|TRBJ2-7|TRBV28|-
TGTGCCAGCAGTTTTCTGACTTTCTATTCGCAGTACTTC
CASSFLTFYSQYF
>-|TRBJ1-2|TRBV27|-
TGTGCCAGCAGTACGCACAGAGACCGGGGTGGCTACACCTTC
CASSTHRDRGGYTF
>-|TRBJ1-5|TRBV2|TRBD1
TGTGCCAGCGGACAGGGAAGGCTCCCTAATCAGCCCCAGCATTTT
CASGQGRLPNQPQHF
>-|TRBJ2-7|TRBV28|-
TGTGCCAGCAGTTTAGTCTACGAGCAGTACTTC
CASSLVYEQYF
>-|TRBJ2-1|TRBV10-3|-
TGTGCCATCAGTGAGTCTGGGGGCCTGAATGAGCAGTTCTTC
CAISESGGLNEQFF
>-|TRBJ2-3|TRBV5-1|TRBD2
TGCGCCAGCAGCTTGGACGGGAGGGGGAATACGCAGTATTTT
CASSLDGRGNTQYF
>-|TRBJ1-1|TRBV5-1|TRBD1
TGCGCCAGCAGTGACAGGGGACTGAACACTGAAGCTTTCTTT
CASSDRGLNTEAFF
>-|TRBJ2-2|TRBV7-3|-
TGTGCCAGCAGCTTATCCCCCGGACAGACCGGGGAGCTGTTTTTT
CASSLSPGQTGELFF
>-|TRBJ1-2|TRBV6-1|-
TGTGCCAGCACTCTCGGCGCTAACTATGGCTACACCTTC
CASTLGANYGYTF
>-|TRBJ2-5|TRBV10-1|-
TGCGCCAGCAGTGAAGGAGAGACCCAGTACTTC
CASSEGETQYF
>-|TRBJ1-4|TRBV5-1|-
TGCGCCAGCAGCTTGCGCTCGGATGAAAAACTGTTTTTT
CASSLRSDEKLFF
>-|TRBJ2-5|TRBV28|TRBD2
TGTGCCAGCAGTTTAGCGGGAGCTTTGGAGACCCAGTACTTC
CASSLAGALETQYF
>few|TRBJ1-5|TRBV28|-
TGTGCCACCCAAAAAGGGATCCCCCAGCATTTT
CATQKGIPQHF
>-|TRBJ1-1|TRBV19|-
TGTGCCAGTAGTAATAGCTTTATATCGGGTAGGAGTGCTGAAGCTTTCTTT
CASSNSFISGRSAEAFF
>once|TRBJ2-7|TRBV19|-
TGTGCCAGTAGTATAGAAACTAGCCGCGCCTACGAGCAGTACTTC
CASSIETSRAYEQYF
>-|TRBJ2-3|TRBV4-1|-
TGCGCCAGCAGCCAAGGAATTCGGTCAGAATTCACAGATACGCAGTATTTT
CASSQGIRSEFTDTQYF
>-|TRBJ2-7|TRBV9|-
TGTGCCAGCAGCGCGAGGCCCAATTCCTACGAGCAGTACTTC
CASSARPNSYEQYF
>few|TRBJ1-4|TRBV5-4|TRBD1
TGTGCCAGCAGCCTGGGACAGTTTAATGAAAAACTGTTTTTT
CASSLGQFNEKLFF
>-|TRBJ2-7|TRBV5-1|-
TGCGCCAGCAGTCGGTTGAGGACGGAATCCTACGAGCAGTACTTC
CASSRLRTESYEQYF
>-|TRBJ2-1|TRBV9|-
TGTGCCAGCAGTCGCTCCTACAATGAGCAGTTCTTC
CASSRSYNEQFF
>-|TRBJ2-5|TRBV19|-
TGTGCCAGTAAAGGAGAGGTAGGGGTCCAGGAGACCCAGTACTTC
CASKGEVGVQETQYF
>-|TRBJ2-7|TRBV5-1|-
TGCGCCAGCAGCTTTCAGATGTTCGGGGTCACCGAGTACGAGCAGTACTTC
CASSFQMFGVTEYEQYF
>-|TRBJ2-1|TRBV10-2|TRBD1
TGCGCCAGCACTTTAGGGGGCGGGGAGCAGTTCTTC
CASTLGGGEQFF
>-|TRBJ1-2|TRBV18|-
TGTGCCAGCTCACCCCGGACGGACTATGGCTACACCTTC
CASSPRTDYGYTF
>-|TRBJ2-5|TRBV7-9|TRBD2
TGTGCCAGCAGCTCTGGTAGCGGCGGGGGCCAAGAGACCCAGTACTTC
CASSSGSGGGQETQYF
>-|TRBJ2-1|TRBV30|-
TGTGCCTGGAGATGGGACTCCCCCGCCGTCCCTTATGAGCAGTTCTTC
CAWRWDSPAVPYEQFF